The entry below describes one T cell receptor (beta chain). The data derive from a study of blood T cells in healthy people across ages. No fewer than 6 million PBMCs went into each sample. This CDR3 comprises 14 residues. Per germline, CDR1 SGDLS and CDR2 YYNGEE. V was pared by 4 bases and J by 8 bases, with 15 bases between. A second 7 to 11 cycle PCR used barcoded and J-beta primers. Each sample yielded at least 3 million CDR3-containing paired-end reads. TCRdb re-derived calls from the 5' RACE reads in MiXCR, one entry per CDR3 protein. The sample consists of over a million distinct CDR3 sequences, 40% to 55% of them appearing once.

The receptor was derived from a woman between 55 and 75 years old in good health. The rearrangement uses TRBV9 and TRBJ1-4; no reliable D call. Sequenced sample: blood. CDR3 sequence (DNA): TGTGCCAGCAGCCCCCGCTTGGAGGTAGAAAAACTGTTTTTT. Translating gives CASSPRLEVEKLFF.